The clone carrying this T cell receptor beta chain was found a few times. The target antigen is unknown. A read error is likely here: a far larger clone is one base away. This sample stems from a study of shared clonotypes between healthy human individuals. Using immunoSEQ multiplex PCR, the repertoire was profiled, and TCRdb retains in-frame clones only, with some absent. The table lists hundreds of thousands of clones, 77% of them singletons. Germline lookup yields CDR1 LGHNA and CDR2 YSLEER. The CDR3 extends over 16 amino acids. There were no recent acute infections or vaccinations among the donors, who were healthy HIV-negative adults. Study outcomes and limitations: Only blood was sampled, and tissue TCR repertoires likely differ from blood ones. Genetic and exposure-history diversity was limited by the few donors.

The receptor was derived from a woman in her thirties or forties in good health. Some clones in this sample may be carry-over from other donors' samples. The sequencing input was PBMCs. The V gene is TRBV4-3, the J gene TRBJ2-2; 7 bases align to TRBD2. CDR3 loop: CASGQDTLGGPGELFF. CDR3 coding DNA: TGCGCCAGCGGCCAAGATACGCTGGGAGGGCCCGGGGAGCTGTTTTTT.